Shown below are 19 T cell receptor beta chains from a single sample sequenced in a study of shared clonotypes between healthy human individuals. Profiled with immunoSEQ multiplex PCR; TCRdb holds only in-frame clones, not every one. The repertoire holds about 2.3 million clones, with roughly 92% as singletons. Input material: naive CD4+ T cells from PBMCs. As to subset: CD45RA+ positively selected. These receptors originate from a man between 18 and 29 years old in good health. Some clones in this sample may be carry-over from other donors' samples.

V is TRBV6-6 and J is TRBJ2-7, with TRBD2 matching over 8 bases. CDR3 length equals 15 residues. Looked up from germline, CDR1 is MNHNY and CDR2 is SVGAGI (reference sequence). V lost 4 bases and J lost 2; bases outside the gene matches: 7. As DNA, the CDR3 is TGTGCCAGCAGTTCCGGACTAGCAGGCACCTACGAGCAGTACTTC. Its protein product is CASSSGLAGTYEQYF.

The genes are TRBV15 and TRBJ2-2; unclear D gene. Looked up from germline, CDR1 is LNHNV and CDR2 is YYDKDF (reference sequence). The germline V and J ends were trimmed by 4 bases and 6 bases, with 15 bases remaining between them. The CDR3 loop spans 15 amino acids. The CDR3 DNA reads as TGTGCCACCAGCATAGACCTGATGGGGTCCGGGGAGCTGTTTTTT. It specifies CATSIDLMGSGELFF.

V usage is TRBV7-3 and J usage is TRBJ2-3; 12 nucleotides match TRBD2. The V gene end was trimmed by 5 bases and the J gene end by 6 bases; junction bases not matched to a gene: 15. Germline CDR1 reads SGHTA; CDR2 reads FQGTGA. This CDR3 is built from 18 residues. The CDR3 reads CASSPQTSGRRLEDTQYF. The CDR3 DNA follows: TGTGCCAGCAGCCCACAGACTAGCGGGAGACGGTTGGAGGATACGCAGTATTTT.

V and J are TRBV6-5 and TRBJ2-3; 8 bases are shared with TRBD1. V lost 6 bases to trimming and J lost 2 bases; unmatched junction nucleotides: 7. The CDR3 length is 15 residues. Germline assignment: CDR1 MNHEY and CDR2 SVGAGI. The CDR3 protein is CASRDGQGLTDTQYF. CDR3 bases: TGTGCCAGCAGAGACGGACAGGGACTCACAGATACGCAGTATTTT.

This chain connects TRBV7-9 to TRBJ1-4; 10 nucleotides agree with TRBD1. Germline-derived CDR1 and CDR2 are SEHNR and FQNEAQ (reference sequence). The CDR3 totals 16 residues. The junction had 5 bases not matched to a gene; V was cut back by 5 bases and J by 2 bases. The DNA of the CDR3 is TGTGCCAGCAGCCTGACAGGGGGCGTGACTAATGAAAAACTGTTTTTT. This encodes CASSLTGGVTNEKLFF.

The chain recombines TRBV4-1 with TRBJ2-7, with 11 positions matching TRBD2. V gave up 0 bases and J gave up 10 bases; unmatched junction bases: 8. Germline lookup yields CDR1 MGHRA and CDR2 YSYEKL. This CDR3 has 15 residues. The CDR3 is CASSQESLAGEEQYF. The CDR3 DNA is TGCGCCAGCAGCCAAGAGTCACTAGCGGGAGAGGAACAGTACTTC.

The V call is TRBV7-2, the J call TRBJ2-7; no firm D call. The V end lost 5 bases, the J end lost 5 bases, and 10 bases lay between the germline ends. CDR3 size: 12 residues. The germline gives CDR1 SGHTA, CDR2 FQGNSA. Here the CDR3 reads CASSPAVDEQYF. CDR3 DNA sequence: TGTGCCAGCAGCCCCGCGGTAGACGAGCAGTACTTC.

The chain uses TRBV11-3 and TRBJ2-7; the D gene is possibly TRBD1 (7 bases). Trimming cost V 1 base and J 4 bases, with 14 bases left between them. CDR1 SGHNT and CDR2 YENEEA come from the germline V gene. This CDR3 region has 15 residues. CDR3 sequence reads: CASSLGRTGGYEQYF. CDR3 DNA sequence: TGTGCCAGCAGCTTAGGCCGGACAGGAGGGTACGAGCAGTACTTC.

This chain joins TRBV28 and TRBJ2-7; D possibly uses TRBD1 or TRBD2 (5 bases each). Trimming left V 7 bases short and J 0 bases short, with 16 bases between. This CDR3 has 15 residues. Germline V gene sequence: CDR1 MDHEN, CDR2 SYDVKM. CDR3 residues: CASTAGTADSYEQYF. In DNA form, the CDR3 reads TGTGCCAGCACCGCAGGGACCGCGGACTCCTACGAGCAGTACTTC.

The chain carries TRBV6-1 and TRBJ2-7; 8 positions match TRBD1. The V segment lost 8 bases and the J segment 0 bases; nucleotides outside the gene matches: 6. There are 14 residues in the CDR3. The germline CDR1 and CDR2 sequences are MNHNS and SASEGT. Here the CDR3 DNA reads TGTGCCAGCTCTACAGGGGGGAGCTCCTACGAGCAGTACTTC. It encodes CASSTGGSSYEQYF.

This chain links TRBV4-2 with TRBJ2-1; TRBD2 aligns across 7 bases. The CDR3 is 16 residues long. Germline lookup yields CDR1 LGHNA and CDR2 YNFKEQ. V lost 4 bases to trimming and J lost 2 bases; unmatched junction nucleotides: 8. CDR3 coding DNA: TGTGCCAGCAGCCCCAACAGACTAGCAGCCTACAATGAGCAGTTCTTC. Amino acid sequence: CASSPNRLAAYNEQFF.

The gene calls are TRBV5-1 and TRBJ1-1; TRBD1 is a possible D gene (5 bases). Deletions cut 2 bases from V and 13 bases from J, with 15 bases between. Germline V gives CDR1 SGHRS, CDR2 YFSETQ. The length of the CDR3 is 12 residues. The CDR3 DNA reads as TGCGCCAGCAGCTTCGGCCTGGGGGAGGGTTTCTTT. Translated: CASSFGLGEGFF.

The CDR3 loop is CASSLVDGTGELFF. For the CDR3, the DNA is TGCGCCAGCAGCTTGGTGGATGGCACCGGGGAGCTGTTTTTT. The V and J genes are TRBV5-1 and TRBJ2-2; D gene ambiguous. The V end was cut by 0 bases, the J end by 4 bases, with 7 bases between. CDR1 and CDR2 (germline): SGHRS, YFSETQ. The CDR3 has 14 residues.

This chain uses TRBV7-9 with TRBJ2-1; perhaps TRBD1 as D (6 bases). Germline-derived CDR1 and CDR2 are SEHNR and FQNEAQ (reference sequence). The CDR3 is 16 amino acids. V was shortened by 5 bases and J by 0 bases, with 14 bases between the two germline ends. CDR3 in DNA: TGTGCCAGCAGCCACCGACAGGCGAGCTCCTACAATGAGCAGTTCTTC. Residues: CASSHRQASSYNEQFF. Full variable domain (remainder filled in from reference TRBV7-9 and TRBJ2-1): DTGVSQNPRHKITKRGQNVTFRCDPISEHNRLYWYRQTLGQGPEFLTYFQNEAQLEKSRLLSDRFSAERPKGSFSTLEIQRTEQGDSAMYLCASSHRQASSYNEQFFGPGTRLTVL.

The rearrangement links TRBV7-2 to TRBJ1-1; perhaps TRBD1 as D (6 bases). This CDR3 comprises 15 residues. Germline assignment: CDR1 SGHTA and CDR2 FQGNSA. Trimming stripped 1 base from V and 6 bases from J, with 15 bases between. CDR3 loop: CASSLDQGQGSEAFF. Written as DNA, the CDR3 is TGTGCCAGCAGCTTAGACCAGGGGCAGGGGTCTGAAGCTTTCTTT.

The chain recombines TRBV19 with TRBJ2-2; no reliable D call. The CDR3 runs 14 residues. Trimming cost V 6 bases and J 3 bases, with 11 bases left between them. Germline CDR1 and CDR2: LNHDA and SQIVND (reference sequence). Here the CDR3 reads CASRYTGYTGELFF. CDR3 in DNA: TGTGCCAGTAGATATACGGGCTACACCGGGGAGCTGTTTTTT. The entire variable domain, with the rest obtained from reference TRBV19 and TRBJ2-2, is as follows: DGGITQSPKYLFRKEGQNVTLSCEQNLNHDAMYWYRQDPGQGLRLIYYSQIVNDFQKGDIAEGYSVSREKKESFPLTVTSAQKNPTAFYLCASRYTGYTGELFFGEGSRLTVL.

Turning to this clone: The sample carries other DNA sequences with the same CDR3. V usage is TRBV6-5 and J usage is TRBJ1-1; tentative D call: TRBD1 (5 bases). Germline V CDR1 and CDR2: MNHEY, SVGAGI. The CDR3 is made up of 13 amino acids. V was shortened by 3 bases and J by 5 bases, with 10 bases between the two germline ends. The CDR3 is CASSYEGRTEAFF. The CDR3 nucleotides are TGTGCCAGCAGTTATGAGGGACGGACTGAAGCTTTCTTT.

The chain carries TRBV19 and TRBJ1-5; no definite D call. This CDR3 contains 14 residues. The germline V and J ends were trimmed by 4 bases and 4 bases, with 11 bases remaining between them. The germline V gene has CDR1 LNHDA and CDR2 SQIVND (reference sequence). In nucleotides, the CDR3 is TGTGCCAGTAGTACCCCGACGGTAAATCAGCCCCAGCATTTT. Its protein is CASSTPTVNQPQHF.

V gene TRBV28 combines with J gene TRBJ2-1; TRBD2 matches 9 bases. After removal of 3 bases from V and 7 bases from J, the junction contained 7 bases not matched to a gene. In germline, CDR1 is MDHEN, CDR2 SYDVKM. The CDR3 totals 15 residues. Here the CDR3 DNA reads TGTGCCAGCAGTTTGTTAGCGGGAGTTGTGAATGAGCAGTTCTTC. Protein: CASSLLAGVVNEQFF. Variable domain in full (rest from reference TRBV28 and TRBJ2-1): DVKVTQSSRYLVKRTGEKVFLECVQDMDHENMFWYRQDPGLGLRLIYFSYDVKMKEKGDIPEGYSVSREKKERFSLILESASTNQTSMYLCASSLLAGVVNEQFFGPGTRLTVL.